The T cell receptor beta chain described here comes from a study of cytomegalovirus exposure and HLA in healthy donors. 60 Vbeta and 13 Jbeta primers were used in PCR. Assay used: immunoSEQ multiplex PCR; TCRdb lists only in-frame clones, some missing. The sample includes about 76,000 clones, around 79% of them seen just once. The CDR3 contains 15 residues. Germline V gene sequence: CDR1 LNHDA, CDR2 SQIVND (reference sequence). The ends lost 3 bases at V and 9 bases at J; junction bases unmatched: 11. The chain carries TRBV19 and TRBJ2-3; the match to TRBD1 covers 8 bases. The sample comprised PBMCs. The sequence was obtained from a man under 40 in good health and CMV-seronegative. CDR3: CASSILAGQGATQYF. CDR3 bases: TGTGCCAGTAGTATCCTCGCGGGGCAGGGGGCGACGCAGTATTTT.